The 15 T cell receptor beta chains given below trace back to one sample, sequenced in a study of T cell responses to AZD1222 COVID-19 vaccine (dated by TCRdb to about 2021). The time point label on this specimen signifies: baseline before first vaccination. Libraries were constructed by the immunoSEQ multiplex PCR assay. TCRdb limited this immuneACCESS table to in-frame rearrangements with V and J called. A share of clones is missing; checked studies link under half to unresolved V genes, and the rest is unexplained. The sample table lists more than 60,000 clones, 70% to 85% of them with a count of one. The biggest ten clones account for 15% to 20% of the sample. Material: peripheral blood, obtained on day 0 of AZD1222 vaccination. The receptors stem from an adult in good health.

The chain couples TRBV28 to TRBJ1-5; D gene uncertain. The CDR3 is 14 residues long. CDR1 and CDR2 from the germline V gene are MDHEN and SYDVKM. Trimming pared 5 bases from V and 7 bases from J, leaving 15 bases between. CDR3 loop: CASSPHSLRQPQHF. CDR3 in DNA: TGTGCCAGCAGTCCGCACAGTCTCCGCCAGCCCCAGCATTTT. Supplemented by reference TRBV28 and TRBJ1-5, the full variable domain reads DVKVTQSSRYLVKRTGEKVFLECVQDMDHENMFWYRQDPGLGLRLIYFSYDVKMKEKGDIPEGYSVSREKKERFSLILESASTNQTSMYLCASSPHSLRQPQHFGDGTRLSIL.

V usage is TRBV20-1 and J usage is TRBJ2-2; D gene ambiguous. CDR3 length: 14 residues. The germline V gene has CDR1 DFQATT and CDR2 SNEGSKA (reference sequence). V lost 3 bases and J lost 0, with 8 bases in between. The CDR3 loop reads CSASRSANTGELFF. CDR3 DNA sequence: TGCAGTGCTAGTCGCAGCGCGAACACCGGGGAGCTGTTTTTT.

This clone was seen only a few times. The V gene is TRBV2, the J gene TRBJ2-7, with TRBD1 matching 9 bases. V was clipped by 6 bases and J by 2 bases; unmatched bases: 8. The CDR3 runs 15 residues. Germline CDR1 SNHLY, CDR2 FYNNEI. CDR3 sequence (DNA): TGTGCCAGCAGCGTCGACAGGGGGGAGACCTACGAGCAGTACGTC. Its protein product is CASSVDRGETYEQYV.

V usage is TRBV19 and J usage is TRBJ2-1, with TRBD2 matching 9 bases. V lost 4 bases and J lost 5; bases outside the gene matches: 9. The CDR3 length is 16 residues. Germline V gene data show CDR1 as LNHDA and CDR2 as SQIVND (reference sequence). CDR3 DNA: TGTGCCAGTAGTAGGGGAGGGGCTAGCGGGAACAATGAGCAGTTCTTC. It codes for CASSRGGASGNNEQFF.

In its sample, this clone was seen once. The V gene is TRBV2, the J gene TRBJ2-1; 15 bases align to TRBD2. V shed 6 bases, J shed 9 bases, and the junction held 6 bases outside the gene matches. Germline assignment: CDR1 SNHLY and CDR2 FYNNEI. This CDR3 contains 15 residues. The CDR3 protein is CASSDKGLAGGEQFF. DNA for the CDR3: TGTGCCAGCAGCGACAAGGGACTAGCGGGAGGTGAGCAGTTCTTC.

The CDR3 DNA sequence: TGTGCCAGCAGCCCCTCCGGGACAGGTTTCAATCAGCCCCAGCATTTT. Its protein product is CASSPSGTGFNQPQHF. The gene calls are TRBV28 and TRBJ1-5; 8 nucleotides align to TRBD1. After removal of 6 bases from V and 3 bases from J, the junction contained 10 bases not matched to a gene. The CDR3 is 16 residues long. CDR1 MDHEN and CDR2 SYDVKM come from the germline V gene.

This chain joins TRBV3-1 (or the pseudogene TRBV3-2) and TRBJ2-5, with D uncertain. Germline CDR1 LGHDT, CDR2 YNNKEL (reference sequence). The CDR3 has 11 residues. Between the trimmed V and J ends, which lost 5 bases and 1 base, there was a span of 2 bases. The CDR3 protein is CASSAQETQYF. Here the CDR3 DNA reads TGTGCCAGCAGCGCCCAAGAGACCCAGTACTTC.

The chain carries TRBV12-3 or TRBV12-4 and TRBJ1-2; no reliable D call. V was trimmed by 3 bases and J by 8 bases, leaving 7 bases between them. This CDR3 has 11 residues. The CDR3 bases are TGTGCCAGCAGTTTGGGGTTGGGCTACACCTTC. Encoded protein: CASSLGLGYTF.

The chain has TRBV27 and TRBJ1-1; D is uncertain. Germline-derived CDR1 and CDR2 are MNHEY and SMNVEV (reference sequence). The CDR3 extends over 13 amino acids. Trimming shortened V by 5 bases and J by 5 bases, and 12 bases separated the two germline ends. CDR3 region: CASSPQVWTEAFF. CDR3 in DNA: TGTGCCAGCAGTCCTCAGGTGTGGACTGAAGCTTTCTTT.

The sample holds a few counts of this clone. V usage is TRBV7-8 and J usage is TRBJ1-2; possible D gene TRBD1, 5 bases. CDR3 length: 14 residues. The V and J ends lost 5 bases and 7 bases respectively, with 17 bases between them. Germline V CDR1 and CDR2: SGHVS, FQNEAQ. The CDR3 loop reads CASSPSRGVTGYTF. The CDR3 DNA sequence: TGTGCCAGCAGCCCTTCGAGGGGTGTAACTGGCTACACCTTC.

The chain is built from TRBV6-1 and TRBJ2-3; no reliable D call. Germline V gene sequence: CDR1 MNHNS, CDR2 SASEGT. V was trimmed by 0 bases and J by 6 bases, leaving 13 bases between them. The CDR3 is 15 residues long. CDR3 sequence: CASSEAPDPRDTQYF. CDR3 bases: TGTGCCAGCAGTGAAGCGCCGGACCCTAGGGATACGCAGTATTTT.

The V and J genes are TRBV7-2 and TRBJ1-1; maybe TRBD1 (5 bases). The CDR3 runs 14 residues. V was clipped by 1 base and J by 5 bases, with 11 bases between them. In germline, CDR1 is SGHTA, CDR2 FQGNSA. The CDR3 protein is CASSLVQGLTEAFF. The CDR3 nucleotides are TGTGCCAGCAGCTTAGTGCAGGGTCTAACTGAAGCTTTCTTT. Together with reference TRBV7-2 and TRBJ1-1, the CDR3 gives the full variable domain: GAGVSQSPSNKVTEKGKDVELRCDPISGHTALYWYRQSLGQGLEFLIYFQGNSAPDKSGLPSDRFSAERTGGSVSTLTIQRTQQEDSAVYLCASSLVQGLTEAFFGQGTRLTVV.

On this clone itself: At the DNA level, this CDR3 is encoded by other sequences in the same sample as well. V usage is TRBV28 and J usage is TRBJ1-2; D not certain. Germline V CDR1 and CDR2: MDHEN, SYDVKM. The CDR3 sequence is 13 residues long. V lost 2 bases to trimming and J lost 4 bases, with 8 bases between them. The CDR3 nucleotides are TGTGCCAGCAGTTTAGTAGGGTCCTATGGCTACACCTTC. This gives the protein CASSLVGSYGYTF.

This chain uses TRBV6-7 with TRBJ1-2; 9 bases are shared with TRBD1. TRBV6-7 is labeled an ORF, and its function is uncertain. The CDR3 has 16 amino acids. Trimming took 0 bases from V and 8 from J; bases not matched to a gene: 10. The CDR3 loop reads CASSYSICRDRVGYTF. The CDR3 DNA sequence: TGTGCCAGCAGTTACTCGATTTGCCGGGACAGGGTAGGCTACACCTTC.

The J gene is TRBJ2-1, the V gene TRBV20-1, with a weak D call TRBD2 (5 bases). V lost 3 bases, J lost 6 bases, and 18 bases lay in between. The germline V gene has CDR1 DFQATT and CDR2 SNEGSKA (reference sequence). The CDR3 is made up of 15 amino acids. The CDR3 DNA follows: TGCAGTGCTAGTTCGGGCCTTTTGGGAGCCAATGAGCAGTTCTTC. Its translation: CSASSGLLGANEQFF.